This T cell receptor beta chain was captured by sequencing in a study of T-cell reconstitution after alpha-beta-depleted transplantation in children. This clonotype was counted ten times or more. Library preparation (for TCRbeta) was performed with unique molecular identifiers. TCRdb analysed the PCR reads with MiXCR anew, one entry per CDR3 protein. The data contain 150,000 to 200,000 distinct CDR3 sequences, approximately 7% of them singletons. The TCR originated in a human donor who donated a stem cell graft to a child with Wiskott-Aldrich syndrome. Sequenced material: PBMCs from the stem cell graft donor, taken from the stem cell graft.

CDR3 amino acids: CASSTDRGSYNEQFF. DNA of the CDR3: TGTGCCAGCAGTACCGACAGGGGGTCCTACAATGAGCAGTTCTTC. V usage is TRBV11-2 and J usage is TRBJ2-1; 9 bases map to TRBD1. Germline values: CDR1 SGHAT, CDR2 FQNNGV. V shed 6 bases, J shed 1 base, and the junction held 4 bases outside the gene matches. This CDR3 comprises 15 residues. The complete variable domain, with remaining parts taken from reference TRBV11-2 and TRBJ2-1, reads EAGVAQSPRYKIIEKRQSVAFWCNPISGHATLYWYQQILGQGPKLLIQFQNNGVVDDSQLPKDRFSAERLKGVDSTLKIQPAKLEDSAVYLCASSTDRGSYNEQFFGPGTRLTVL.